The next 7 T cell receptor beta chains were all read from a single sample in a study of CD8+ T cells in alopecia areata. The treatment: oral pan-JAK inhibitor, 5-10 mg twice daily. Reverse transcribed after extraction, RNA yielded cDNA as the sequencing template. This table comes from immunoSEQ multiplex PCR, and its TCRdb copy is limited to in-frame clones, with some not included. The sample has approximately 150,000 clones, about 85% seen once; the top ten hold about 13%. Specimen: CD8+ T cells sorted from blood, collected at week 4, from a patient treated with tofacitinib. These receptors were taken from a human donor with alopecia areata.

CDR3 nucleotide sequence: TGTGCCACCAGCAGAGATTCGGGCCGCGATGGCTACACCTTC. Protein product: CATSRDSGRDGYTF. V and J are TRBV15 and TRBJ1-2; unclear D gene. The CDR3 is 14 residues long. Germline CDR1 is LNHNV and CDR2 is YYDKDF (reference sequence). V shed 0 bases and J shed 6 bases, with 11 bases lying between them.

The chain links TRBV9 to TRBJ1-5; no clear D. The CDR3 is 14 residues long. The V gene lost 3 bases and the J gene lost 0 bases, with 7 bases spanning the gap. CDR1 is SGDLS and CDR2 is YYNGEE in the germline V gene. CDR3 DNA: TGTGCCAGCAGCGCTGGCGTTAGCAATCAGCCCCAGCATTTT. Its translation is CASSAGVSNQPQHF.

There are a few counts of this clone. V is TRBV7-9 and J is TRBJ2-2, with 7 bases that match TRBD2. Trimming took 6 bases from V and 3 from J; bases not matched to a gene: 7. Germline lookup yields CDR1 SEHNR and CDR2 FQNEAQ (reference sequence). This CDR3 is built from 15 residues. The CDR3 loop is CASSLGEGHTGELFF. As DNA, the CDR3 is TGTGCCAGCAGTCTGGGGGAGGGCCACACCGGGGAGCTGTTTTTT.

The CDR3 sequence: CASSLFTSGDEQYF. CDR3 DNA sequence: TGTGCCAGCAGTTTATTTACTAGTGGCGACGAGCAGTACTTC. This chain connects TRBV27 to TRBJ2-7; D perhaps matches TRBD2 (5 bases). The CDR3 runs 14 residues. Germline V CDR1 and CDR2: MNHEY, SMNVEV (reference sequence). Trimming left V 1 base short and J 5 bases short, with 12 bases between.

This clone occurred once. This rearrangement joins TRBV7-9 to TRBJ2-2; 10 bases match TRBD1. The CDR3 extends over 15 amino acids. V dropped 5 bases and J dropped 5; count of bases not matched to a gene: 5. CDR1 is SEHNR and CDR2 is FQNEAQ in the germline V gene (reference sequence). The CDR3 DNA reads TGTGCCAGCAGCCAATCGGGACAGGGGACCGGGGAGCTGTTTTTT. Translated: CASSQSGQGTGELFF. Variable domain in full (rest from reference TRBV7-9 and TRBJ2-2): DTGVSQNPRHKITKRGQNVTFRCDPISEHNRLYWYRQTLGQGPEFLTYFQNEAQLEKSRLLSDRFSAERPKGSFSTLEIQRTEQGDSAMYLCASSQSGQGTGELFFGEGSRLTVL.

The chain is built from TRBV6-5 and TRBJ1-2; D may be TRBD1 (6 bases). Germline V gene sequence: CDR1 MNHEY, CDR2 SVGAGI. Trimming shortened V by 6 bases and J by 6 bases, and 14 bases separated the two germline ends. This CDR3 contains 13 residues. The chain's CDR3 is CASSVPGVDGYTF. CDR3 in DNA: TGTGCCAGCAGCGTACCAGGGGTTGATGGCTACACCTTC.

The chain is built from TRBV10-2 and TRBJ2-5; 9 nucleotides line up with TRBD2. The CDR3 consists of 16 residues. Germline-derived CDR1 and CDR2 are WSHSY and SAAADI. Trimming cost V 3 bases and J 5 bases; bases outside gene matches: 10. CDR3 protein: CASSELVAGGPETQYF. The CDR3 DNA sequence: TGCGCCAGCAGTGAATTAGTGGCGGGAGGGCCCGAGACCCAGTACTTC.